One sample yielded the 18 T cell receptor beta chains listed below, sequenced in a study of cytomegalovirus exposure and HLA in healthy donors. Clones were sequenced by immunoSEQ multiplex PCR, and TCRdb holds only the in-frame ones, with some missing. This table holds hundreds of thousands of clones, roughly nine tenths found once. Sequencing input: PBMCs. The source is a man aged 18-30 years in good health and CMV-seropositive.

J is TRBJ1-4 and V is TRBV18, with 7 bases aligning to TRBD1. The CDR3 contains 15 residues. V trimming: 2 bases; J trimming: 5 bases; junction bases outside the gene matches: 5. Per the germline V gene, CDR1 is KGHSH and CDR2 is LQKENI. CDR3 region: CASSPAGTANEKLFF. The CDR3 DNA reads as TGTGCCAGCTCACCAGCCGGGACAGCCAATGAAAAACTGTTTTTT.

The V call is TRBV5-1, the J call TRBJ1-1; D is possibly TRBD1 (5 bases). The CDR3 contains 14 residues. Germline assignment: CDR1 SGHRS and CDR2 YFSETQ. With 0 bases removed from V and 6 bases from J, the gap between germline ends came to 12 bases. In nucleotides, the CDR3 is TGCGCCAGCAGCTTGGCCCAGGGATATGCTGAAGCTTTCTTT. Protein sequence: CASSLAQGYAEAFF.

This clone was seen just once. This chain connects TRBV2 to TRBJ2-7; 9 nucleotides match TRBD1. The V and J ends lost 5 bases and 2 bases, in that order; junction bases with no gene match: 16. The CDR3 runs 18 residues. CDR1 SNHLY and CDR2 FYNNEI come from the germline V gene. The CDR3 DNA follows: TGTGCCAGCAGTAAAGACAGGGGGATTTTCCCAACAACCTACGAGCAGTACTTC. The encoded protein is CASSKDRGIFPTTYEQYF.

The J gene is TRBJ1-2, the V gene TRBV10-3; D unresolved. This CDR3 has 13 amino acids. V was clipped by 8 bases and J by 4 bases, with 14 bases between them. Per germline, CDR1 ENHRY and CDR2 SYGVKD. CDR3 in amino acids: CAIAIPDGYGYTF. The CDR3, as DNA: TGTGCCATCGCCATCCCAGATGGCTATGGCTACACCTTC.

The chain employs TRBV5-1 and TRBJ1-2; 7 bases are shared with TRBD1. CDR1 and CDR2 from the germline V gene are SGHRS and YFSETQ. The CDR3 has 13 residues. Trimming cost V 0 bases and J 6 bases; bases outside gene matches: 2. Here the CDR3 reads CASSLEGQDGYTF. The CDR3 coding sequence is TGCGCCAGCAGCTTGGAAGGACAGGATGGCTACACCTTC.

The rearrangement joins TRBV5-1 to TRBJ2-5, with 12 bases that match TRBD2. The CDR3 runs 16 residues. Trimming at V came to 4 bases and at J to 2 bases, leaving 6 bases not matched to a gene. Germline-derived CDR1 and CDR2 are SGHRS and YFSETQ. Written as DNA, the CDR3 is TGCGCCAGCAGCCTCCGGACTAGCGGGGATCAAGAGACCCAGTACTTC. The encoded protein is CASSLRTSGDQETQYF.

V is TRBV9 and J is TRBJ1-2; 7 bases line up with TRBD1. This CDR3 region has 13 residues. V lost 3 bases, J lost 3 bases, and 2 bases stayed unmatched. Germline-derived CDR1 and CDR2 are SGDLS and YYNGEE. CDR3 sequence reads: CASSGTGDYGYTF. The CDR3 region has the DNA TGTGCCAGCAGCGGAACAGGGGACTATGGCTACACCTTC.

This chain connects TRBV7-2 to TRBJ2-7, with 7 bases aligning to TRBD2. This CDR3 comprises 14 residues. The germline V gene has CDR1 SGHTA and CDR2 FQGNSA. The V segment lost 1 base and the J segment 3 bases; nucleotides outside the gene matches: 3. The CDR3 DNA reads TGTGCCAGCAGCTTAGGGGGCGGGAGCTACGAGCAGTACTTC. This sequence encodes CASSLGGGSYEQYF.

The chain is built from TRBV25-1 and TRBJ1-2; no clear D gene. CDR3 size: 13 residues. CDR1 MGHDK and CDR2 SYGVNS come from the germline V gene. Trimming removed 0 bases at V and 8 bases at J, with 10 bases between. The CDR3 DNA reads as TGTGCCAGCAGTGAATATAAAAGTGGGGGCTACACCTTC. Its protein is CASSEYKSGGYTF.

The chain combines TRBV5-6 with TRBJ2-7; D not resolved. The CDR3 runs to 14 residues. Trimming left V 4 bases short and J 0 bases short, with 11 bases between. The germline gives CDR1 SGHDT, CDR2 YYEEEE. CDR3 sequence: CASSLVSISYEQYF. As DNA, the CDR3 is TGTGCCAGCAGCCTCGTTTCTATCTCCTACGAGCAGTACTTC.

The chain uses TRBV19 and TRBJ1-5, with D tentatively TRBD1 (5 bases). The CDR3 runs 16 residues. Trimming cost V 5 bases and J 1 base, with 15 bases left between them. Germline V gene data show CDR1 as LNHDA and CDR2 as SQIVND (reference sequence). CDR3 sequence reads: CASSSGSHGSNQPQHF. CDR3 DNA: TGTGCCAGTAGTTCAGGGTCTCACGGCAGCAATCAGCCCCAGCATTTT.

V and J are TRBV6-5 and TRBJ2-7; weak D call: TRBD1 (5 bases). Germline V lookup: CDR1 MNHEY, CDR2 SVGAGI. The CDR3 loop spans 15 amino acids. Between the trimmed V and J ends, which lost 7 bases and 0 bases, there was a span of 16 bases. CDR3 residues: CASIPSRESSYEQYF. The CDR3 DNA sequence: TGTGCCAGCATACCTTCCAGGGAAAGCTCCTACGAGCAGTACTTC.

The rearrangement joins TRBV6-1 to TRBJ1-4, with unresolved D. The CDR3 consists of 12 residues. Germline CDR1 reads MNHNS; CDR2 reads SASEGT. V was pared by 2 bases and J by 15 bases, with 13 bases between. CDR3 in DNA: TGTGCCAGCAGTGAACAGCGGGGAAACATGTTTTTT. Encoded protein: CASSEQRGNMFF.

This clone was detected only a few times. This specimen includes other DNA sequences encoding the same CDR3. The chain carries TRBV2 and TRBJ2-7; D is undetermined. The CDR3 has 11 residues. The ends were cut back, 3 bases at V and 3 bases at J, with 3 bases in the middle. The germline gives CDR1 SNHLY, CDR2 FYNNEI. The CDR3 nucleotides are TGTGCCAGCAGTGACCGCTACGAGCAGTACTTC. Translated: CASSDRYEQYF.

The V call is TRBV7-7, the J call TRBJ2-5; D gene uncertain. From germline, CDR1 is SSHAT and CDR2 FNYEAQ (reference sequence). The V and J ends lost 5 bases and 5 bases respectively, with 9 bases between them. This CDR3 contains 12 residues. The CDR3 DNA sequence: TGTGCCAGCAGCCCGCCCCTTGAGACCCAGTACTTC. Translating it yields CASSPPLETQYF.

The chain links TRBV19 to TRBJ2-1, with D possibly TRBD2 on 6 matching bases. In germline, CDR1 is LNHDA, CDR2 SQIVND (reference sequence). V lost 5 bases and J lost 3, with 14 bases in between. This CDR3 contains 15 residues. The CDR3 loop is CASSLAAGFYNEQFF. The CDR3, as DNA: TGTGCCAGTAGTCTCGCGGCGGGATTCTACAATGAGCAGTTCTTC.

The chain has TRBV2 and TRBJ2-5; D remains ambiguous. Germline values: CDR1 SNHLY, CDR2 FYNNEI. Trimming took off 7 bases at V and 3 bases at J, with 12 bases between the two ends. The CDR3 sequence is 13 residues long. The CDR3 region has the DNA TGTGCCAGCACCTATGTTCCCGAAGAGACCCAGTACTTC. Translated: CASTYVPEETQYF.

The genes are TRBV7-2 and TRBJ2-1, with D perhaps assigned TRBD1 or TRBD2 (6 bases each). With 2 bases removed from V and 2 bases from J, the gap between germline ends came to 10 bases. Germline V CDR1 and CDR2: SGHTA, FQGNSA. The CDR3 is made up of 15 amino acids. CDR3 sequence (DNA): TGTGCCAGCAGCTTAACGGGGGCAACCTACAATGAGCAGTTCTTC. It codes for CASSLTGATYNEQFF.